This entry lists 9 T cell receptor beta chains sequenced from one sample in a study of shared T cell receptors in the human thymus. Measured with immunoSEQ multiplex PCR; TCRdb has only the in-frame clones, and not every one. The repertoire includes just under 550,000 clones, 70% to 80% of them detected once, and about 0.013% sits in the top ten. The same sample was also studied in work on human thymus T cells.

The sample comprised thymocytes. Every receptor here comes from a boy under two years old with a congenital heart defect.

This rearrangement joins TRBV4-3 to TRBJ2-2; 12 nucleotides match TRBD2. Per the germline V gene, CDR1 is LGHNA and CDR2 is YSLEER. Trimming at V came to 0 bases and at J to 2 bases, leaving 7 bases not matched to a gene. The CDR3 runs 19 residues. CDR3 coding DNA: TGCGCCAGCAGCCAAGAAAGGCCTAGCGGGAGGGAAAACACCGGGGAGCTGTTTTTT. Its protein is CASSQERPSGRENTGELFF.

The chain combines TRBV9 with TRBJ2-3, with D possibly matching TRBD2 (5 bases). Trimming left V 2 bases short and J 5 bases short, with 15 bases between. The CDR3 loop spans 15 amino acids. Germline CDR1 and CDR2: SGDLS and YYNGEE. The CDR3 region is CASSVKGLKRDTQYF. The DNA of the CDR3 is TGTGCCAGCAGCGTGAAAGGACTCAAGCGAGATACGCAGTATTTT.

V is TRBV29-1 and J is TRBJ2-7, with TRBD2 as a possible D gene (6 bases). The germline V gene encodes CDR1 SQVTM and CDR2 ANQGSEA. Deletions cut 0 bases from V and 1 base from J, with 13 bases between. The CDR3 runs to 15 residues. The CDR3 region is CSVEDLGDSSYEQYF. The CDR3 region has the DNA TGCAGCGTTGAAGATCTAGGGGACTCTTCCTACGAGCAGTACTTC.

The chain recombines TRBV10-1 with TRBJ2-2; D is possibly TRBD2 (6 bases). The length of the CDR3 is 15 residues. V lost 1 base and J 5 bases, leaving 11 bases between the germline ends. Germline V gene sequence: CDR1 WNHNN, CDR2 SYGVQD (reference sequence). CDR3 nucleotides: TGCGCCAGCAGTGAGTTATGGGGGGATACCGGGGAGCTGTTTTTT. This gives the protein CASSELWGDTGELFF.

The chain is built from TRBV4-2 and TRBJ2-7; TRBD1 matches at 7 bases. The germline V gene encodes CDR1 LGHNA and CDR2 YNFKEQ. V shed 3 bases and J 2 bases; nucleotides not matched to a gene: 1. CDR3 size: 13 residues. The CDR3 DNA is TGTGCCAGCAGCCAGGGACAGACCTACGAGCAGTACTTC. Protein product: CASSQGQTYEQYF.

The CDR3 protein is CASSLGPSGSSYEQYF. CDR3 sequence (DNA): TGTGCCAGCAGCTTGGGGCCTAGCGGGAGCTCCTACGAGCAGTACTTC. The chain has TRBV5-4 and TRBJ2-7; 10 positions agree with TRBD2. J lost 0 bases, V lost 0 bases, and 3 bases had no gene match. CDR3 size: 16 residues. Germline-derived CDR1 and CDR2 are SGHNT and YYREEE (reference sequence).

The count of this clone is one. This chain uses TRBV5-8 with TRBJ1-1; the match to TRBD1 covers 7 bases. The CDR3 consists of 16 residues. J lost 3 bases, V lost 6 bases, and 14 bases had no gene match. Germline lookup yields CDR1 SGHTS and CDR2 YDEGEE. The CDR3 bases are TGTGCCAGCACCATTGGCCCCTTAACAGGGGACACTGAAGCTTTCTTT. It yields the protein CASTIGPLTGDTEAFF.

Only a few counts were recorded for this clone. The chain carries TRBV21-1 and TRBJ1-1. TRBV21-1 is described as a pseudogene. The CDR3 consists of 15 residues. The CDR3 nucleotides are TGTGCCAGCAGCAAGCCGCACCCGCGGAGCACTGAAGCTTTCTTT. It codes for CASSKPHPRSTEAFF.

CDR3 region: CASSPTTGFDNEQFF. DNA of the CDR3: TGTGCCAGCAGTCCGACGACAGGGTTCGACAATGAGCAGTTCTTC. The chain joins TRBV28 to TRBJ2-1, with 7 bases fitting TRBD1. The germline gives CDR1 MDHEN, CDR2 SYDVKM. With V trimmed by 5 bases and J by 5 bases, 9 bases remained unmatched. The CDR3 has 15 residues. Full variable domain (missing parts from reference TRBV28 and TRBJ2-1): DVKVTQSSRYLVKRTGEKVFLECVQDMDHENMFWYRQDPGLGLRLIYFSYDVKMKEKGDIPEGYSVSREKKERFSLILESASTNQTSMYLCASSPTTGFDNEQFFGPGTRLTVL.